Below, one T cell receptor (beta chain) is given with its context. The cohort comprised adults aged about 18 to 100 years residing in about two dozen US areas. Cohorts were determined from participant-reported clinical history. The data were taken from a study of blood T cell repertoires in COVID-19. Study background: Both acute and convalescent COVID-19 samples were obtained from the United States, Italy and Spain.

CDR1 and CDR2 from the germline V gene are SGHRS and YFSETQ. V lost 0 bases and J 5 bases, leaving 12 bases between the germline ends. The CDR3 extends over 15 amino acids. The data were produced by immunoSEQ multiplex PCR, yet TCRdb's version contains in-frame clones alone and is incomplete. The table includes 150,000 to 200,000 clones, around 80% detected once. Sequencing was performed on PBMCs or T cells enriched from blood (not recorded which). This rearrangement joins TRBV5-1 to TRBJ1-5; no clear D. This TCR was recovered from a man aged 35-49 years who had recovered from COVID-19. CDR3 sequence: CASSLDSNPYQPQHF. The CDR3 DNA sequence: TGCGCCAGCAGCTTGGACAGCAACCCTTATCAGCCCCAGCATTTT.